A single sample is the source of the 15 T cell receptor beta chains below, sequenced in a study of cytomegalovirus exposure and HLA in healthy donors. PCR used 60 Vbeta primers and 13 Jbeta primers. Only in-frame clones appear in the TCRdb table, and some are missing; sequencing was by immunoSEQ multiplex PCR. The profile shows about 160,000 clones, roughly 77% of them singletons. The specimen sequenced was PBMCs. Receptors originate from a woman in her 50s in good health and CMV-seropositive.

J is TRBJ2-5 and V is TRBV25-1, with 8 bases matching TRBD2. The CDR3 spans 17 residues. V gave up 4 bases and J gave up 5 bases; unmatched junction bases: 15. CDR1 is MGHDK and CDR2 is SYGVNS in the germline V gene. CDR3 protein: CASSAGALAGRVETQYF. The DNA for the CDR3 is TGTGCCAGCAGTGCTGGGGCTTTAGCGGGGCGGGTGGAGACCCAGTACTTC.

The chain has TRBV10-3 and TRBJ1-2; D uncertain. Germline V gives CDR1 ENHRY, CDR2 SYGVKD. The CDR3 covers 13 residues. The germline V and J ends were trimmed by 3 bases and 6 bases, with 11 bases remaining between them. This CDR3 is CAISDTDGNGYTF. CDR3 DNA: TGTGCCATCAGTGATACAGACGGAAATGGCTACACCTTC.

This chain connects TRBV7-2 to TRBJ2-3; 10 positions agree with TRBD2. J was trimmed by 2 bases and V by 0 bases; bases with no gene match: 5. The germline V gene has CDR1 SGHTA and CDR2 FQGNSA. The CDR3 runs to 17 residues. DNA for the CDR3: TGTGCCAGCAGCTTAGCGGCTAGCGGGAGCCCCACAGATACGCAGTATTTT. Translating gives CASSLAASGSPTDTQYF.

This clone was recorded a few times. The chain uses TRBV5-6 and TRBJ2-2; 11 nucleotides align to TRBD1. CDR1 and CDR2 (germline): SGHDT, YYEEEE. CDR3 length: 17 residues. The V segment lost 5 bases and the J segment 6 bases; nucleotides outside the gene matches: 12. In DNA form, the CDR3 reads TGTGCCAGCAGTTGGTGGACAGGGGGCCTTACCTCCGGGGAGCTGTTTTTT. Protein sequence: CASSWWTGGLTSGELFF. The full variable domain, its missing parts supplied by reference TRBV5-6 and TRBJ2-2, is DAGVTQSPTHLIKTRGQQVTLRCSPKSGHDTVSWYQQALGQGPQFIFQYYEEEERQRGNFPDRFSGHQFPNYSSELNVNALLLGDSALYLCASSWWTGGLTSGELFFGEGSRLTVL.

V is TRBV7-3 and J is TRBJ1-2; possible D gene TRBD1, 5 bases. The germline CDR1 and CDR2 sequences are SGHTA and FQGTGA. Trimming removed 0 bases from V and 4 bases from J, with 15 bases in between. The CDR3 length is 16 residues. The CDR3 here is CASSLTSVGAGYGYTF. CDR3 DNA: TGTGCCAGCAGCTTAACGTCAGTAGGGGCTGGCTATGGCTACACCTTC.

The V gene is TRBV7-9, the J gene TRBJ2-1; no definite D call. V lost 6 bases, J lost 3 bases, and 6 bases lay in between. The CDR3 has 12 residues. Germline V gene data show CDR1 as SEHNR and CDR2 as FQNEAQ (reference sequence). CDR3 in DNA: TGTGCCAGCAGGCTAGGCTACAATGAGCAGTTCTTC. Residues: CASRLGYNEQFF.

The rearrangement joins TRBV6-6 to TRBJ1-5; D is perhaps TRBD1 (6 bases). The CDR3 contains 13 residues. CDR1 and CDR2 (germline): MNHNY, SVGAGI (reference sequence). Trimming pared 6 bases from V and 9 bases from J, leaving 15 bases between. This CDR3 is CASSQGQTMPQHF. The CDR3 DNA reads TGTGCCAGCAGCCAAGGACAGACCATGCCCCAGCATTTT.

CDR3 sequence (DNA): TGTGCCAGCAGGTGGGGCAGGGCATTCTCTGGAAACACCATATATTTT. This codes for CASRWGRAFSGNTIYF. This chain joins TRBV28 and TRBJ1-3, with D perhaps matching TRBD1 (5 bases). Germline V gene sequence: CDR1 MDHEN, CDR2 SYDVKM. The CDR3 consists of 16 residues. V shed 6 bases and J shed 0 bases, with 15 bases lying between them.

The chain has TRBV14 and TRBJ2-4, with D possibly matching TRBD2 (6 bases). Trimming cost V 4 bases and J 3 bases, with 10 bases left between them. From germline, CDR1 is SGHDN and CDR2 FVKESK. The CDR3 sequence is 14 residues long. CDR3 loop: CASSLGTGKNIQYF. CDR3 in DNA: TGTGCCAGCAGCCTAGGGACTGGCAAAAACATTCAGTACTTC.

As regards this clone: Compared with germline, one end of the junction differs, possibly owing to a read error. As DNA, the CDR3 is TGTTCCAGCAGCTCCCCCCCCGGACAGCCGAACACTGAAGCTTTCTTT. Residues: CSSSSPPGQPNTEAFF. The rearrangement joins TRBV7-9 to TRBJ1-1; perhaps TRBD1 as D (6 bases). CDR3 length equals 16 residues. The germline gives CDR1 SEHNR, CDR2 FQNEAQ (reference sequence). The full variable domain, with the rest looked up from reference TRBV7-9 and TRBJ1-1, is DTGVSQNPRHKITKRGQNVTFRCDPISEHNRLYWYRQTLGQGPEFLTYFQNEAQLEKSRLLSDRFSAERPKGSFSTLEIQRTEQGDSAMYLCSSSSPPGQPNTEAFFGQGTRLTVV.

CDR3 in amino acids: CASSSGTGAPINQPQHF. The DNA for the CDR3 is TGTGCCAGTAGTTCCGGGACAGGGGCTCCTATCAATCAGCCCCAGCATTTT. The chain uses TRBV19 and TRBJ1-5, with 10 bases fitting TRBD1. CDR1 and CDR2 (germline): LNHDA, SQIVND (reference sequence). With 5 bases clipped from V and 3 bases from J, the junction kept 10 bases outside the gene matches. The CDR3 is 17 amino acids.

The count of this clone is one. The V call is TRBV18, the J call TRBJ1-2; tentative D call: TRBD1 (5 bases). V was cut by 1 base and J by 1 base, with 10 bases left in between. The CDR3 is 15 residues long. CDR1 is KGHSH, CDR2 LQKENI, per germline. The DNA of the CDR3 is TGTGCCAGCTCACCACAAACAGGCCGTAACTATGGCTACACCTTC. It translates to CASSPQTGRNYGYTF.

The rearrangement uses TRBV6-6 and TRBJ2-2; D is ambiguous. There are 15 residues in the CDR3. V shed 5 bases and J shed 0 bases, with 10 bases lying between them. Germline V gives CDR1 MNHNY, CDR2 SVGAGI (reference sequence). The CDR3 DNA reads TGTGCCAGCAGTCGCGACCGGGCGAACACCGGGGAGCTGTTTTTT. Its translation: CASSRDRANTGELFF.

The V and J genes are TRBV28 and TRBJ1-4, with 8 bases lining up with TRBD1. Looked up from germline, CDR1 is MDHEN and CDR2 is SYDVKM. This CDR3 contains 14 residues. V was pared by 6 bases and J by 8 bases, with 8 bases of the junction left unmatched. The CDR3 coding sequence is TGTGCCAGCAGAAACGGACAGGGCTGGGAAAAACTGTTTTTT. This codes for CASRNGQGWEKLFF. The full variable domain, rest sourced from reference TRBV28 and TRBJ1-4, is DVKVTQSSRYLVKRTGEKVFLECVQDMDHENMFWYRQDPGLGLRLIYFSYDVKMKEKGDIPEGYSVSREKKERFSLILESASTNQTSMYLCASRNGQGWEKLFFGSGTQLSVL.

CDR3 loop: CASSLGGGDEAFF. CDR3 in DNA: TGTGCCAGCAGCTTAGGCGGTGGCGATGAAGCTTTCTTT. The chain has TRBV7-2 and TRBJ1-1; D unresolved. Germline V gene data show CDR1 as SGHTA and CDR2 as FQGNSA. The V end was cut by 1 base, the J end by 7 bases, with 10 bases between. The CDR3 consists of 13 residues.